This TCR beta chain was sequenced during a study of shared clonotypes between healthy human individuals. V dropped 6 bases and J dropped 4 bases, with 9 bases sitting between them. The CDR3 consists of 11 residues. Looked up from germline, CDR1 is DFQATT and CDR2 is SNEGSKA (reference sequence). Study-wide points: The four-donor shared clonotypes exceeded non-shared clonotypes in generation probability, with non-shared ones scoring lower. Sequencing depth was a factor that was expected to affect clonotype sharing among donors.

The table came from immunoSEQ multiplex PCR; TCRdb's copy has only in-frame clones and leaves some out. The sample holds millions of clones, roughly 95% seen once. Remarks on this clone: Its antigen is still unknown. Additional DNA sequences in this sample encode the identical CDR3.

The chain joins TRBV20-1 to TRBJ1-2; D is possibly TRBD1 (5 bases). What was sequenced was naive CD4+ T cells sorted from blood. Subset in this sample: CD45RA+ positively selected. This clonotype was sampled from a man between 18 and 35 years old in good health. For the CDR3, the DNA is TGCAGTGCGCGAGGGGTCTATGGCTACACCTTC. Protein: CSARGVYGYTF.